This T cell receptor beta chain appears in the sequencing data of a study of T cell responses to AZD1222 COVID-19 vaccine. The CDR3 is made up of 15 amino acids. The trim removed 5 bases at V and 0 bases at J, leaving 6 bases unmatched. Germline values: CDR1 ENHRY, CDR2 SYGVKD. As concerns this clone: What it recognizes is unknown.

Findings and caveats of the study: Across spike, vaccine-associated CD4 TCRs were found, dominant at 160-218 and 743-854. Mostly white British, mostly female donors; authors suggested clonal diversity may be underestimated. Repertoires were obtained only post-peak T cell response.

Sequenced by immunoSEQ multiplex PCR; TCRdb stores in-frame clones only, minus some. The table shows about 39,000 clones, with around 88% occurring only once. Whether given at about 4 or about 12 weeks, second doses were pooled. The rearrangement links TRBV10-3 to TRBJ1-2; 7 bases fit TRBD1. Sequenced here: peripheral blood, sampled 28 days after the second AZD1222 dose. This clonotype originated in an adult who received the AZD1222 COVID-19 vaccine. The CDR3 loop reads CAISRTGQSNYGYTF. CDR3 bases: TGTGCCATCAGTCGGACAGGCCAATCTAACTATGGCTACACCTTC.